This paragraph reports one T cell receptor beta chain. The target of this receptor is not known. One junction end disagrees with the germline gene, perhaps due to a read error. TCR beta CDR3 regions were amplified from RNA transcripts for repertoire sequencing. The first round of RT-PCR was done with HTBI primers and the Qiagen OneStep RT-PCR kit, and was followed by a second round of multiplex PCR, then size selection and purification. Sequencing of the libraries was carried out on an Illumina HiSeq2000 in paired-end mode with 100 bp reads. Processing in the source paper ran as follows. Reads were processed with SOAPnuke, discarding reads with adapters, uncalled bases, mean Phred below 15, or no exact constant-primer or identifier match. COPE v1.2.5 was used to merge high-quality paired reads. Each unique nucleotide sequence was defined as a clonotype, and clonotypes were aligned to IMGT TRB V, D and J references with MiTCR v1.1. The analysis was limited to V-J combinations with a frequency above 0.0001, which together covered 99.2% of repertoires. For each V-J combination, a TCR clonal expansion and chaos score was defined as F50 clonal expansion divided by the chaos observed in the TCRdist matrix. Welch's t-statistics and random forest were used to narrow the features down to more than 10 V-J combinations, which were then fed into a naive Bayes classifier. The similarity between thyroid and blood repertoires was quantified using the Morisita-Horn index. In-frame beta chains were kept once TCRdb had trimmed the public reads at Q25 with fastp and called clones with MiXCR. Entries are consolidated by CDR3 protein sequence, retaining the most common genes and DNA. These V and J calls are TCRdb output, not the study's own analysis. In this sample the table shows about 640,000 distinct CDR3 sequences, roughly two fifths of which occur a single time. The top ten hold over 2.5% of the sample.

Ophthalmopathy patients were characterized by moderately to severely active disease, a Clinical Activity Score of at least 3, a NOSPECS grade of at least 4, and a disease duration under 3 months. Anyone with other autoimmune diseases, uncontrolled infections, pregnancy or lactation was excluded from the study. Diagnosis relied on clinical symptoms, serum thyroxine, TRAb, thyroid ultrasound and orbital computed tomography. Ficoll-Paque density gradient centrifugation was used to isolate PBMCs from approximately 11 ml of fresh peripheral blood. Total RNA was extracted using Trizol reagent, and RNA quality was checked on an Agilent 2100 Bioanalyzer. The source of the sample is a study of Graves' ophthalmopathy and Graves' hyperthyroidism (dated by TCRdb to the late 2010s). For context, the study as a whole: Peripheral blood samples were taken at the time of initial diagnosis, before any treatment was given. An independent validation cohort was composed of 18 hyperthyroidism patients and around 16 patients who later progressed from hyperthyroidism to ophthalmopathy. In total, some 130 blood samples were TCR-sequenced: 43 ophthalmopathy, some 75 hyperthyroidism and about 17 hyperthyroidism-to-ophthalmopathy patients. The study used signatures of the TCR beta repertoire to tell Graves' ophthalmopathy apart from Graves' hyperthyroidism and to predict which patients would progress to ophthalmopathy. To explore V-J signatures distinguishing ophthalmopathy from hyperthyroidism, a discovery set of about a hundred patients (around 42 ophthalmopathy, about 57 stable hyperthyroidism) was enrolled. T-cell repertoires of thyroid tissue and blood were compared in more than five hyperthyroidism patients. After sampling, hyperthyroidism patients received methimazole starting at 30 mg daily, and ophthalmopathy patients received high-dose intravenous methylprednisolone. Here is what the overall study found, with its caveats: Most of the expanded thyroid clonotypes with a frequency above 0.001 were also detected in blood, and it was suggested that the thyroid immune response may be reflected by blood repertoires. In cross-validation, the 13-signature model distinguished ophthalmopathy from stable hyperthyroidism with approximately 88% sensitivity and 81% to 83% specificity, and in the test set the corresponding values were roughly 78% and 74%. Sample size was not predetermined statistically, and investigators were not blinded to group allocation. In validation, the model predicted ophthalmopathy progression with 55% to 71% sensitivity and approximately 75% specificity; about a dozen predicted patients were CT-confirmed with GO in a median of approximately 6.2 months.

This TCR was sampled from an adult man with Graves' ophthalmopathy. Material: peripheral blood.

The CDR3 protein: CSEPLGQGSNKPQHF. The DNA sequence is given as TGCAGCGAACCTTTAGGACAGGGGAGCAATAAGCCCCAGCATTTT. The rearrangement combines TRBV29-1 with TRBJ1-5; TRBD1 agrees with 9 junctional bases. The germline V gene yields SQVTM for CDR1 and ANQGSEA for CDR2. The CDR3 goes from the cysteine to the phenylalanine over 15 residues. The entry retains the CDR3 DNA only, 45 bases that are in frame from base 1.